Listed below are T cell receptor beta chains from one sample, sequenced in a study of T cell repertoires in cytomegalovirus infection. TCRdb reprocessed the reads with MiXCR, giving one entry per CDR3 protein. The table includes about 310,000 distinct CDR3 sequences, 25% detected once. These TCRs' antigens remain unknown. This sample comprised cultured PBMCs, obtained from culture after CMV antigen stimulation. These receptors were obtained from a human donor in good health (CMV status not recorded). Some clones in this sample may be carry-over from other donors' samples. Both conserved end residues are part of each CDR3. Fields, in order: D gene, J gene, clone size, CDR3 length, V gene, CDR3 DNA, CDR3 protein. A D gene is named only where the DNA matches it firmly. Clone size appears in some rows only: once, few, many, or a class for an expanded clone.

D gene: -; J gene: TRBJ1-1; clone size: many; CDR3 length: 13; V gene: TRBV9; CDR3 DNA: TGTGCCAGCAGCGTGACAGGGAACACTGAAGCTTTCTTT; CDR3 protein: CASSVTGNTEAFF
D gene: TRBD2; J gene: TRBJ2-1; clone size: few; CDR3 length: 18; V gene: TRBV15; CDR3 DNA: TGTGCCACCAGCAGGGGCGGACGGGGACTAGCGGGAAAGAATGAGCAGTTCTTC; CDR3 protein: CATSRGGRGLAGKNEQFF
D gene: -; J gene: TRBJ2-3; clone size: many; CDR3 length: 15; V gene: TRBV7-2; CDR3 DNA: TGTGCCAGCAGCGTATACGGGACAAACACAGATACGCAGTATTTT; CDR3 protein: CASSVYGTNTDTQYF
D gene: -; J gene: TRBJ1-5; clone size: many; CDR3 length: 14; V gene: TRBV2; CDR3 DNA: TGTGCCAGCAGTGAAAGGAGGGGCAATCAGCCCCAGCATTTT; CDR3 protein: CASSERRGNQPQHF
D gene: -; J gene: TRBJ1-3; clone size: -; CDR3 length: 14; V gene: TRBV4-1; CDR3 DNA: TGCGCCAGCAGCCAGTACCAAGCTGGAAACACCATATATTTT; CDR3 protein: CASSQYQAGNTIYF
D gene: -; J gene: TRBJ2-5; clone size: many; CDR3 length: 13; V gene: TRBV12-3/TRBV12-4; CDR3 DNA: TGTGCCAGCAGTGCCGACAGCCAAGAGACCCAGTACTTC; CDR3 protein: CASSADSQETQYF
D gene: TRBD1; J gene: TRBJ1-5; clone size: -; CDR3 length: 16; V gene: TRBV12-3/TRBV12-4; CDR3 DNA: TGTGCCAGCAGTTTAGTGGGGACAGGGTACAATCAGCCCCAGCATTTT; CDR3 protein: CASSLVGTGYNQPQHF
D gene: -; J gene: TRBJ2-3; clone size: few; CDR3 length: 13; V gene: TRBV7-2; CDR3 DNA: TGTGCCAGCAGCTTACTCACAGGGGATACGCAGTATTTT; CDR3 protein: CASSLLTGDTQYF
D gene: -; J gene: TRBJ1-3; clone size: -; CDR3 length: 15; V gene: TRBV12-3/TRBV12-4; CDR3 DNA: TGTGCCAGCAGTTTCAAGGTCGTTTGGGCGTACACCATATATTTT; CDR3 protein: CASSFKVVWAYTIYF
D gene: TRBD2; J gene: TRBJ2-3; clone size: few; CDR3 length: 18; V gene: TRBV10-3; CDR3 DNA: TGTGCCATTTTAGCGGGAGTCGGGCAAGGGGAAAGCACAGATACGCAGTATTTT; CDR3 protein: CAILAGVGQGESTDTQYF
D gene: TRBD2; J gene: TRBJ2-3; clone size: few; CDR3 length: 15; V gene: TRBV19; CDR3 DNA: TGTGCCAGTACCCCAGGACTAGCGGGCACAGATACGCAGTATTTT; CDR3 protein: CASTPGLAGTDTQYF
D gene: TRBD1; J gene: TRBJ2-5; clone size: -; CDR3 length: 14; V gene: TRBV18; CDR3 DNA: TGTGCCAGCTCACCCGGACAGGAGAGAGAGACCCAGTACTTC; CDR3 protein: CASSPGQERETQYF
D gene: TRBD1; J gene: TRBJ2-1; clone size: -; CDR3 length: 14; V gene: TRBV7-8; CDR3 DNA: TGTGCCAGCAGCATCGGGACAGGGGACAATGAGCAGTTCTTC; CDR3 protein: CASSIGTGDNEQFF
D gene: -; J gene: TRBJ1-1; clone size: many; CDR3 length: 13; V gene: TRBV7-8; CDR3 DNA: TGTGCCAGCAGCTTAGGTAGATACACTGAAGCTTTCTTT; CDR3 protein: CASSLGRYTEAFF
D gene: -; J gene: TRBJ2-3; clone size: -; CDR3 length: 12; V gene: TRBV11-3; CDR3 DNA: TGTGCCAGCATTCAGGGCACAGATACGCAGTATTTT; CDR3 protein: CASIQGTDTQYF
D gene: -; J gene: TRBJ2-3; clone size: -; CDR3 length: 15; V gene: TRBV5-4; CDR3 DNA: TGTGCCAGCAGACCTGACCTGGAGGGCACAGATACGCAGTATTTT; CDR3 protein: CASRPDLEGTDTQYF
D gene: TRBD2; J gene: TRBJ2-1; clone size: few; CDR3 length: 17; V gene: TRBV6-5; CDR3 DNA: TGTGCCAGCAGTTACGGTGCGGGAGGGCCGTCTTACAATGAGCAGTTCTTC; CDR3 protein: CASSYGAGGPSYNEQFF
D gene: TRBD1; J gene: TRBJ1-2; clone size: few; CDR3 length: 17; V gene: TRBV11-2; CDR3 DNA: TGTGCCAGCAGCTTAGGGTCGACAGGGGAAGAGAGGTATGGCTACACCTTC; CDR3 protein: CASSLGSTGEERYGYTF
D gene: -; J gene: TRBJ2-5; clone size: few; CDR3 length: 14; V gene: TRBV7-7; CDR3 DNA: TGTGCTAGCAGCCCTCATGACAGTGGGGAGACCCAGTACTTC; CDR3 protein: CASSPHDSGETQYF
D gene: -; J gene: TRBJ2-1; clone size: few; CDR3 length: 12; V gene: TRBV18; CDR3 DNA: TGTGCCAGCTCACCGACTAGCAATGAGCAGTTCTTC; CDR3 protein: CASSPTSNEQFF
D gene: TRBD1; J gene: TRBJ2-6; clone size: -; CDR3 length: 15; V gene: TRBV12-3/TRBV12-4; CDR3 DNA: TGTGCCAGTGGACAGGGGGGATCTGGGGCCAACGTCCTGACTTTC; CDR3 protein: CASGQGGSGANVLTF
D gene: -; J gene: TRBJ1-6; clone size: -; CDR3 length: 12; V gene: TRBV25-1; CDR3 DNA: TGTGCCAGCAGTGGAGCGGGCGCTCCCCTCCACTTT; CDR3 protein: CASSGAGAPLHF
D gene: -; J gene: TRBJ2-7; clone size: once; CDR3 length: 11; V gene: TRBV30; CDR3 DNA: TGTGCCTGGACTACGGGCTACGAGCAGTACTTC; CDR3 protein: CAWTTGYEQYF
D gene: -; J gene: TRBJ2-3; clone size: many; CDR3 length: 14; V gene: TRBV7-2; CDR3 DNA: TGTGCCAGCAGCTTAGAGTATGGGACAGATACGCAGTATTTT; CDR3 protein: CASSLEYGTDTQYF
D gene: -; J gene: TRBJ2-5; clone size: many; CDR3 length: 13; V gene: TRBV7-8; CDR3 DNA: TGTGCCAGCAGCTTAGGCCTAGTTGAGACCCAGTACTTC; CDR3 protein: CASSLGLVETQYF
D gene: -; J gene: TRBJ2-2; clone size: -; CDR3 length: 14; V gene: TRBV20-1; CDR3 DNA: TGCAGTGCTAGGGCGGCTGTGAACACCGGGGAGCTGTTTTTT; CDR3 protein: CSARAAVNTGELFF
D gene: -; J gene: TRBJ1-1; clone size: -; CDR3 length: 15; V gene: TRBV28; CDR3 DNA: TGTGCCAGCAGTCCGTTCTGGGGGGCTCGCACTGAAGCTTTCTTT; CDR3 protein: CASSPFWGARTEAFF
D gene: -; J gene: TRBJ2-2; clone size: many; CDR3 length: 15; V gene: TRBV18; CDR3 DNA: TGTGCCAGCTCCGACCGAGGACAGAACACCGGGGAGCTGTTTTTT; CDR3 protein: CASSDRGQNTGELFF
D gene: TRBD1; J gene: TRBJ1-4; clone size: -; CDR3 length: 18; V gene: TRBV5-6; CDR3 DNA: TGTGCCAGCAGCTCACCCCGAGGGGACAGGCTTAGAGAAGAAAAACTGTTTTTT; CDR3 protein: CASSSPRGDRLREEKLFF
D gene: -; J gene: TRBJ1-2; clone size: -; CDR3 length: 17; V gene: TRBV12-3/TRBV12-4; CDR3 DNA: TGTGCCAGCAGTACCCGGGAAGGACAGAGCTCGAACTATGGCTACACCTTC; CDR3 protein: CASSTREGQSSNYGYTF
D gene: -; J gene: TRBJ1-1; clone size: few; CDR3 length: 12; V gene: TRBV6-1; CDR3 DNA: TGTGCCAGCACCGTTTTGAACACTGAAGCTTTCTTT; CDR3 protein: CASTVLNTEAFF
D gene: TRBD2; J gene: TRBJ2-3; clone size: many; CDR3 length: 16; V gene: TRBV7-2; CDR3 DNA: TGTGCCAGCAGCTTATCGGCTAGCGGGAGTGGGCATACGCAGTATTTT; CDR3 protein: CASSLSASGSGHTQYF
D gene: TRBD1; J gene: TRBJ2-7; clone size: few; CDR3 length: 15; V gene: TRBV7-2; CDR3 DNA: TGTGCCAGCAGCTTAGAACCGGGACAGGGGTTTGAGCAGTACTTC; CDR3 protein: CASSLEPGQGFEQYF
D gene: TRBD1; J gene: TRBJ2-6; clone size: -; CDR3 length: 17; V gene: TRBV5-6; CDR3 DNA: TGTGCCAGCATCCGACAGGGGGTAAACTCTGGGGCCAACGTCCTGACTTTC; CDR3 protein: CASIRQGVNSGANVLTF
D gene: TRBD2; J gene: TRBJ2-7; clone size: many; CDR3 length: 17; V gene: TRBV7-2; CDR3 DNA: TGTGCCAGCAGCTTAGGACCCCGGACTAGCGGTACCTACGAGCAGTACTTC; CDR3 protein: CASSLGPRTSGTYEQYF
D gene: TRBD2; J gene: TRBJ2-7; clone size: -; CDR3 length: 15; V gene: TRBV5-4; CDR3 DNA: TGTGCCAGCAGCGAGCGGACTAGCGGGAACTACGAGCAGTACTTC; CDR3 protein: CASSERTSGNYEQYF
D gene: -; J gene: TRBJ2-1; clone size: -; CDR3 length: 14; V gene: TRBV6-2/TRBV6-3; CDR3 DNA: TGTGCCAGCAGTTACACAGCCTCCTACAATGAGCAGTTCTTC; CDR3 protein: CASSYTASYNEQFF
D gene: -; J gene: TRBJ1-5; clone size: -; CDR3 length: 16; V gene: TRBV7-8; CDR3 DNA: TGTGCCAGCAGCCCCGATGCAGGGAATGGCAATCAGCCCCAGCATTTT; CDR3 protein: CASSPDAGNGNQPQHF
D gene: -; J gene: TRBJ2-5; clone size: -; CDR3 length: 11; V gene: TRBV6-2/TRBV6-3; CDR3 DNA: TGTGCCAGCGGTCGAGGGGAGACCCAGTACTTC; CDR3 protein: CASGRGETQYF
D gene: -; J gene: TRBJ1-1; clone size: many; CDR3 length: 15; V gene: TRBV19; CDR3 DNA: TGTGCCAGTAGTATGATGTCCGCCGGGAACACTGAAGCTTTCTTT; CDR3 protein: CASSMMSAGNTEAFF
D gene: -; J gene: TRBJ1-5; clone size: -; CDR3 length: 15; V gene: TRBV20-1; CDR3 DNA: TGCAGTGCTAGAGATGAAAGGCGGCGGGGACAGCCCCAGCATTTT; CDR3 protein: CSARDERRRGQPQHF
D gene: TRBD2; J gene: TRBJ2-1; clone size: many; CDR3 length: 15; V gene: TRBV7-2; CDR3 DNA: TGTGCCAGCAGCCGTCTAGCGGGAGGGCCGGGTGAGCAGTTCTTC; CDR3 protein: CASSRLAGGPGEQFF
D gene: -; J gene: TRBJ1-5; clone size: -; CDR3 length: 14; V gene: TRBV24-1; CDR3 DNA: TGTGCCACCAGTCGGGGGGATAGCAATCAGCCCCAGCATTTT; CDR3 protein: CATSRGDSNQPQHF
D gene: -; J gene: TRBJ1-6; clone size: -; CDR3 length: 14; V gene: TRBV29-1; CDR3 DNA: TGCAGCGTTATTGGAGGGTTCGGTAATTCACCCCTCCACTTT; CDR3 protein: CSVIGGFGNSPLHF
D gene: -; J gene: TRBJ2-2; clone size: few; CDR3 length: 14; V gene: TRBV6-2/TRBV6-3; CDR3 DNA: TGTGCCAGCAGCCAACTACTTGGCACCGGGGAGCTGTTTTTT; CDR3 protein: CASSQLLGTGELFF
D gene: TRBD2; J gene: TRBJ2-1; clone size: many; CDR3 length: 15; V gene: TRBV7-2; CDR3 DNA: TGTGCCAGCAGCTTAAACGGGGGGGTCTACAATGAGCAGTTCTTC; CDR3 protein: CASSLNGGVYNEQFF